This TCR beta chain stems from a study of cytomegalovirus exposure and HLA in healthy donors. Study outcomes and limitations: Exclusion applied to some V segments, including TRBV6-2 and TRBV6-3, as they were indistinguishable.

60 Vbeta and 13 Jbeta primers were used in PCR. Original processing notes: Approximately 80 million unique TCR beta chains, about 10 million of them shared, were counted by a later analysis. Profiling relied on immunoSEQ multiplex PCR, and the TCRdb table lists in-frame clones only, not all of them. V, J and clone size are taken as reported in that table, and D and trimming were inferred from the DNA itself. Of more than 100,000 clones in the sample, about 78% were seen once. This CDR3 spans 17 amino acids. CDR1 is LGHNA, CDR2 YNFKEQ, per germline. The V and J ends lost 1 base and 7 bases respectively, with 22 bases between them. This clone was detected once. Its antigen is undetermined.

This clonotype was obtained from a woman in her thirties or forties in good health and CMV-seropositive. Source material: PBMCs. The chain employs TRBV4-2 and TRBJ1-2, with D maybe TRBD1 (5 bases). CDR3: CASSQAPRSQGSGGYTF. The CDR3, as DNA: TGTGCCAGCAGCCAAGCCCCCCGCTCCCAGGGATCGGGTGGCTACACCTTC.